Following are 9 T cell receptor beta chains from one sample sequenced in a study of blood T cell repertoires in COVID-19. TCRdb's copy holds only in-frame clones and misses some; the assay was immunoSEQ multiplex PCR. The sample contains more than 45,000 clones, approximately 84% of which appear only once. The sequenced sample consisted of peripheral blood. The receptors here all came from a woman older than 75 with COVID-19, enrolled during active disease.

This clone was seen only once. This chain connects TRBV5-1 to TRBJ1-5; 7 bases agree with TRBD1. Germline lookup yields CDR1 SGHRS and CDR2 YFSETQ. CDR3 length equals 14 residues. V trimming: 4 bases; J trimming: 4 bases; junction bases outside the gene matches: 5. Here the CDR3 DNA reads TGCGCCAGCAGCCCGACAGGGACGAATCAGCCCCAGCATTTT. Amino acid sequence: CASSPTGTNQPQHF.

The DNA for the CDR3 is TGTGCCAGCAGCCAAGATGTCAGCGGGGCAAGCACAGATACGCAGTATTTT. Translation: CASSQDVSGASTDTQYF. The rearrangement links TRBV4-2 to TRBJ2-3; 7 positions match TRBD2. V was clipped by 0 bases and J by 0 bases; unmatched bases: 6. CDR3 size: 17 residues. CDR1 and CDR2 (germline): LGHNA, YNFKEQ.

This chain connects TRBV14 to TRBJ2-5; D is unclear. V gave up 1 base and J gave up 5 bases, with 5 bases separating them. This CDR3 is 12 amino acids long. The germline V gene encodes CDR1 SGHDN and CDR2 FVKESK. The CDR3 coding sequence is TGTGCCAGCAGCCAAGTTCGGGAGACCCAGTACTTC. Translating gives CASSQVRETQYF. Full variable domain (missing parts from reference TRBV14 and TRBJ2-5): EAGVTQFPSHSVIEKGQTVTLRCDPISGHDNLYWYRRVMGKEIKFLLHFVKESKQDESGMPNNRFLAERTGGTYSTLKVQPAELEDSGVYFCASSQVRETQYFGPGTRLLVL.

J is TRBJ1-2 and V is TRBV28; 8 nucleotides align to TRBD1. J lost 8 bases, V lost 6 bases, and 14 bases had no gene match. This CDR3 has 15 amino acids. The germline V gene has CDR1 MDHEN and CDR2 SYDVKM. The CDR3 loop reads CASRGGQGRNQGYTF. CDR3 coding DNA: TGTGCCAGCAGGGGCGGACAGGGCCGAAACCAGGGCTACACCTTC.

The chain recombines TRBV18 with TRBJ2-5, with D possibly matching TRBD2 (5 bases). CDR3 length: 17 amino acids. Germline values: CDR1 KGHSH, CDR2 LQKENI. V was pared by 3 bases and J by 4 bases, with 21 bases between. The CDR3 sequence is CASSPYTGGLSVETQYF. CDR3 DNA sequence: TGTGCCAGCTCACCCTACACCGGCGGACTGTCCGTAGAGACCCAGTACTTC.

The chain has TRBV6-5 and TRBJ1-1, with 7 bases lining up with TRBD1. The CDR3 totals 15 residues. The germline V gene encodes CDR1 MNHEY and CDR2 SVGAGI. J was trimmed by 11 bases and V by 5 bases; bases with no gene match: 17. CDR3 sequence reads: CASSPQTGPGLVAFF. CDR3 nucleotide sequence: TGTGCCAGCAGTCCTCAGACAGGGCCGGGGCTGGTGGCTTTCTTT.

V and J are TRBV6-5 and TRBJ1-1; tentatively, D is TRBD1 (6 bases). Germline V gene lookup returns CDR1 MNHEY and CDR2 SVGAGI. CDR3 length equals 15 residues. V gave up 6 bases and J gave up 4 bases, with 18 bases separating them. The CDR3 here is CASRGRQVLATEAFF. The CDR3 DNA follows: TGTGCCAGCAGGGGGAGACAGGTCTTGGCCACTGAAGCTTTCTTT.

This chain connects TRBV14 to TRBJ1-6; D gene unclear. The CDR3 extends over 13 amino acids. Germline CDR1 is SGHDN and CDR2 is FVKESK. The ends were cut back, 3 bases at V and 7 bases at J, with 7 bases in the middle. The DNA for the CDR3 is TGTGCCAGCAGCCAGGCCCTGAATTCACCCCTCCACTTT. Translated, it gives CASSQALNSPLHF.

The chain uses TRBV5-1 and TRBJ2-7; D is possibly TRBD1 (5 bases). Germline assignment: CDR1 SGHRS and CDR2 YFSETQ. This CDR3 region has 14 residues. Trimming stripped 1 base from V and 2 bases from J, with 10 bases between. Written as DNA, the CDR3 is TGCGCCAGCAGCTTGCAGGGTATGGCCTACGAGCAGTACTTC. It translates to CASSLQGMAYEQYF.